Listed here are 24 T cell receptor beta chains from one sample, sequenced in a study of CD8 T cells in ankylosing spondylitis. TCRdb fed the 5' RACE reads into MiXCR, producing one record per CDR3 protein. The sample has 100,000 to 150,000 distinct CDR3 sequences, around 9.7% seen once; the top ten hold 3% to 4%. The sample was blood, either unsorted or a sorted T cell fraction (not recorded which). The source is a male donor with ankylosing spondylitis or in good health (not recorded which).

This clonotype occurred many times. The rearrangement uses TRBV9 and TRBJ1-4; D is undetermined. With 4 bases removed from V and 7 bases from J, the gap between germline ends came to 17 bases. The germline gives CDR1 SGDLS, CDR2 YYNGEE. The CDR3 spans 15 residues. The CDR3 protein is CASSPLDGGIEKLFF. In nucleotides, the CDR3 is TGTGCCAGCAGCCCATTGGACGGTGGGATTGAAAAACTGTTTTTT.

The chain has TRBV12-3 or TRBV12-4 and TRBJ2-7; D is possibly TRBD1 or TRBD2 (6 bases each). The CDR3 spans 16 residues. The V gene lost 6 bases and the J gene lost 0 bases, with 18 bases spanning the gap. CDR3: CASSDKNAGHSYEQYF. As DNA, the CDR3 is TGTGCCAGCAGCGATAAAAACGCGGGACACTCCTACGAGCAGTACTTC.

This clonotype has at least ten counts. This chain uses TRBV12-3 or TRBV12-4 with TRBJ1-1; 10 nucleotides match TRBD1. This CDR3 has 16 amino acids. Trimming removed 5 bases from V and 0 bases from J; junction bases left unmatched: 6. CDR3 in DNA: TGTGCCAGCAGTCCTCGACAGGGGGCTGTGAACACTGAAGCTTTCTTT. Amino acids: CASSPRQGAVNTEAFF.

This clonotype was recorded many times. The CDR3 coding sequence is TGTGCCAGCAGCTTAGGGCAGGGGGCTTCTGGTCAGTACTTC. Amino acids: CASSLGQGASGQYF. V usage is TRBV7-2 and J usage is TRBJ2-4; 8 nucleotides line up with TRBD1. Trimming at V came to 1 base and at J to 12 bases, leaving 8 bases not matched to a gene. Germline V CDR1 and CDR2: SGHTA, FQGNSA. This CDR3 spans 14 amino acids.

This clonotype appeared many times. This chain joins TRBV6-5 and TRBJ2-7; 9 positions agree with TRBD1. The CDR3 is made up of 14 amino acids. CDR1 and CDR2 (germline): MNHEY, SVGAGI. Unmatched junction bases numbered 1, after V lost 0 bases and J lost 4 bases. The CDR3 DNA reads TGTGCCAGCAGTTACTCGGGACAGGGTTACGAGCAGTACTTC. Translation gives CASSYSGQGYEQYF.

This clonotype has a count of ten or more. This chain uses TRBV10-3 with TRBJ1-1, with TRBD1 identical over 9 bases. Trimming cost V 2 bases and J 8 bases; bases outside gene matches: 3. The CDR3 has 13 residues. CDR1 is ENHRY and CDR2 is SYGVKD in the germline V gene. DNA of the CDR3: TGTGCCATCAGTGAGGGACAGGGGTCCGAAGCTTTCTTT. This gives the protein CAISEGQGSEAFF.

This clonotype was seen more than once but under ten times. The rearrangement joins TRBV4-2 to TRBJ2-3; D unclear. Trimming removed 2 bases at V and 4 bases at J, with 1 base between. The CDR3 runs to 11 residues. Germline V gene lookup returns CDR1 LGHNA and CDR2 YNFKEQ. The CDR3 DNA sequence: TGTGCCAGCAGCCAATCAGATACGCAGTATTTT. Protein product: CASSQSDTQYF.

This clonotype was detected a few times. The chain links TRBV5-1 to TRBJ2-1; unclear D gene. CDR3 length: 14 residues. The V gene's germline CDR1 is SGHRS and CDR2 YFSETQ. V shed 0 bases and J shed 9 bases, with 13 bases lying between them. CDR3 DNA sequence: TGCGCCAGCAGCTTGGCCGGAATGGCCCCTGAGCAGTTCTTC. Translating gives CASSLAGMAPEQFF.

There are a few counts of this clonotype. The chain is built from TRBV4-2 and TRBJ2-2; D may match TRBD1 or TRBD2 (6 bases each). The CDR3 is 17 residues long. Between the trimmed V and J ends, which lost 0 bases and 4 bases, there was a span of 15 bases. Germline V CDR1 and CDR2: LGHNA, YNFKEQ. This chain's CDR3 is CASSQDGGRGGTGELFF. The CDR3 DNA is TGTGCCAGCAGCCAAGATGGAGGGAGAGGGGGCACCGGGGAGCTGTTTTTT.

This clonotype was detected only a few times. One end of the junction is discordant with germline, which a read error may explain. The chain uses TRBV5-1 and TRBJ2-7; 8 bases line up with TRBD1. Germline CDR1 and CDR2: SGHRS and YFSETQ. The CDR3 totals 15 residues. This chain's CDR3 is CASSLVVGGDRGLDF. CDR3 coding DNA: TGCGCCAGCAGCTTGGTCGTGGGTGGCGACAGGGGATTGGACTTC.

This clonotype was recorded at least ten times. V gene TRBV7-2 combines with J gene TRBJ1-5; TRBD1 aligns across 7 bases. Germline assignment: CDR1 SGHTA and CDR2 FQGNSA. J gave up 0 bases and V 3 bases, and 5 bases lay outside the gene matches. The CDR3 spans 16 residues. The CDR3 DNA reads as TGTGCCAGCAGCTTGCGCAGGGGGGATAGCAATCAGCCCCAGCATTTT. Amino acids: CASSLRRGDSNQPQHF.

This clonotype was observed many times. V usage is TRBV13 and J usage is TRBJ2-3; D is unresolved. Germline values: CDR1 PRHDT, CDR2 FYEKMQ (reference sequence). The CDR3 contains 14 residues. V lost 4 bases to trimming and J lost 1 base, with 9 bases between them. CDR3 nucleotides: TGTGCCAGCAGCTCCCCCGGCCGCACAGATACGCAGTATTTT. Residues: CASSSPGRTDTQYF.

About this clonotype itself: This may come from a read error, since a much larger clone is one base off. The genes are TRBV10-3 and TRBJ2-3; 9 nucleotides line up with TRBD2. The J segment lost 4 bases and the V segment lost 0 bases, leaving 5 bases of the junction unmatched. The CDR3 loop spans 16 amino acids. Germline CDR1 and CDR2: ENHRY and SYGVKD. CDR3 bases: TGTGCCATCAGTGAGTCGTGGCGGGAGGGGCCAGATACGCAGTATTTT. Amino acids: CAISESWREGPDTQYF.

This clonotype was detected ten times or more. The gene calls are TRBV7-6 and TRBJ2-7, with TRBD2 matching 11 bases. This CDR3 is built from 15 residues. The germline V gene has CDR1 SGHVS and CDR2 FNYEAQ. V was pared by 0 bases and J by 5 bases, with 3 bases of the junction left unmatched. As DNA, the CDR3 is TGTGCCAGCAGCTTAGCGGGACTAGCGGCCCACGAGCAGTACTTC. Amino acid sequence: CASSLAGLAAHEQYF.

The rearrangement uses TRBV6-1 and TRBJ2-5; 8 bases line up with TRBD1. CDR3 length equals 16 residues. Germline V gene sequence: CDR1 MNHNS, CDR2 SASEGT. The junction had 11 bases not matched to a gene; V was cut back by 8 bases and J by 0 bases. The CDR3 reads CASGTGLIRDQETQYF. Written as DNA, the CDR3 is TGTGCCAGCGGGACAGGACTAATCCGCGACCAAGAGACCCAGTACTTC.

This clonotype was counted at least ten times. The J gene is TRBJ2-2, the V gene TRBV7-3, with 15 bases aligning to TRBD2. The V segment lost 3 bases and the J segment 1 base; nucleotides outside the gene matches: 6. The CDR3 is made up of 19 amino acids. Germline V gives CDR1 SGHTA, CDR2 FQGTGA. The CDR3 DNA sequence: TGTGCCAGCAGCTTCGGAGGACTAGCGGGAGGGAGGAACACCGGGGAGCTGTTTTTT. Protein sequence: CASSFGGLAGGRNTGELFF.

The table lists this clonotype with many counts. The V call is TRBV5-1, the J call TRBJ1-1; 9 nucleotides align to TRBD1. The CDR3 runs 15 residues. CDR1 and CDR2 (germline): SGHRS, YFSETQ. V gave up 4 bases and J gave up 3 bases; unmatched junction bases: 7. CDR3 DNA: TGCGCCAGCAGCGGAGACAGGGGGTGGGACACTGAAGCTTTCTTT. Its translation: CASSGDRGWDTEAFF.

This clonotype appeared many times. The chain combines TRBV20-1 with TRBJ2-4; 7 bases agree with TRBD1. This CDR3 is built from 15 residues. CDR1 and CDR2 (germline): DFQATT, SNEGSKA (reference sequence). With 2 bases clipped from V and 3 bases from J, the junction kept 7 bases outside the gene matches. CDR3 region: CSARTDRTFKNIQYF. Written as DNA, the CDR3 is TGCAGTGCTAGAACGGACAGGACTTTCAAAAACATTCAGTACTTC.

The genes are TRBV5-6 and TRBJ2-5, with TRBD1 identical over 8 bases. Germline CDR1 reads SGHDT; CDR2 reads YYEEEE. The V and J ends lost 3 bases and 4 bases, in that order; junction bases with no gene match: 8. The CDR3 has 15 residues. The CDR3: CASSWGRTGGETQYF. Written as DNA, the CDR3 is TGTGCCAGCAGCTGGGGCCGCACAGGGGGAGAGACCCAGTACTTC.

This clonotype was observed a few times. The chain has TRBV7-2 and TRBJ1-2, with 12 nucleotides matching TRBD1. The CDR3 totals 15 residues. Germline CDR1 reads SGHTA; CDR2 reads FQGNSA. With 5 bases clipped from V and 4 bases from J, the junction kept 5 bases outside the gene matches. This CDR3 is CASSQGTGGGYGYTF. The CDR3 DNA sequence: TGTGCCAGCAGCCAAGGGACAGGGGGCGGCTATGGCTACACCTTC.

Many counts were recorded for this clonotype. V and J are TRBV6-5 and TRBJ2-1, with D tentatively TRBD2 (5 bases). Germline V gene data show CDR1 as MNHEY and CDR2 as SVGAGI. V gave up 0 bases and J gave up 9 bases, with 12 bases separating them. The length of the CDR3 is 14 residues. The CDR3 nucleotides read TGTGCCAGCAGTTACTCGCGGGCAGATCCTGAGCAGTTCTTC. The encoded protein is CASSYSRADPEQFF.

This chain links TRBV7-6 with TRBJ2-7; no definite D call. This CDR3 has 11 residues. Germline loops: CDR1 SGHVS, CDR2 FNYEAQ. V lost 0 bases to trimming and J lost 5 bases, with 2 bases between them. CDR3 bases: TGTGCCAGCAGCTTAGCCCACGAGCAGTACTTC. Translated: CASSLAHEQYF. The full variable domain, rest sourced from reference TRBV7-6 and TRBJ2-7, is GAGVSQSPRYKVTKRGQDVALRCDPISGHVSLYWYRQALGQGPEFLTYFNYEAQQDKSGLPNDRFSAERPEGSISTLTIQRTEQRDSAMYRCASSLAHEQYFGPGTRLTVT.

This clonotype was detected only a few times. The CDR3 reads CASSQGLEGPYEQYF. The DNA of the CDR3 is TGCGCCAGCAGCCAAGGGCTGGAGGGGCCTTACGAGCAGTACTTC. The chain uses TRBV4-1 and TRBJ2-7, with TRBD2 as a possible D gene (6 bases). Per the germline V gene, CDR1 is MGHRA and CDR2 is YSYEKL. This CDR3 has 15 residues. Trimming left V 1 base short and J 4 bases short, with 14 bases between.

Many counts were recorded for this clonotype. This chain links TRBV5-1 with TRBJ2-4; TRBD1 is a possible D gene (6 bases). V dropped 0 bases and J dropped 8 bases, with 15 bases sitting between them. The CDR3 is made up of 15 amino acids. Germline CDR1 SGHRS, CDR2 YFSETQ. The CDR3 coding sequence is TGCGCCAGCAGCTTGGCCCCCCAGGGGCGAGACATTCAGTACTTC. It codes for CASSLAPQGRDIQYF.